The sample holds one count of the clone carrying this TCR beta chain. The sample comes from a study of cytomegalovirus exposure and HLA in healthy donors. Per germline, CDR1 MGHRA and CDR2 YSYEKL. J was trimmed by 2 bases and V by 2 bases; bases with no gene match: 14. The CDR3 is 20 amino acids. Use of 60 Vbeta and 13 Jbeta primers characterized the PCR. As originally analysed: An analysis performed later counted 60 million to 90 million unique TCR beta chains (approximately 12 million of them shared). Produced via immunoSEQ multiplex PCR; TCRdb's table is partial and in-frame only. For V, J and clone size, that table is used; D and trimming come from the DNA. The table lists 150,000 to 200,000 clones, roughly four fifths of them singletons.

The sequencing sample was made of PBMCs. The clonotype was recovered from a man in his fifties or sixties in good health and CMV-seropositive. V usage is TRBV4-1 and J usage is TRBJ2-7, with 14 positions matching TRBD2. For the CDR3, the DNA is TGCGCCAGCAGCCAAAACCTTGGACTAGCGGGGGGAACCCTTACCTACGAGCAGTACTTC. Its translation: CASSQNLGLAGGTLTYEQYF.